This T cell receptor (beta chain) was captured by sequencing in a study of blood T cell repertoires in COVID-19. About the research overall: Collection of acute and convalescent COVID-19 samples took place in the United States, Italy and Spain. PBMCs, B-cell-depleted T cells, or T cells were the source of the cDNA or gDNA that made up the material.

Original analysis: Amplification from reference gene primers served as the basis for estimated nucleated cell counts. The protocol was immunoSEQ multiplex PCR, while the TCRdb copy is restricted to in-frame clones and leaves out a portion. That table gives V, J and clone size, and the DNA gave D and trimming. The sample lists about 130,000 clones; more than 90% were seen once. Sequenced sample: peripheral blood. This TCR was recovered from a man aged 45-60 years with active COVID-19.

CDR3 protein: CASRSDRERPEQYF. The CDR3 DNA sequence: TGTGCCAGCAGATCTGACAGGGAGCGACCCGAGCAGTATTTT. The chain is built from TRBV7-9 and TRBJ2-3, with TRBD1 identical over 7 bases. Germline V gene lookup returns CDR1 SEHNR and CDR2 FQNEAQ (reference sequence). After removal of 6 bases from V and 11 bases from J, the junction contained 14 bases not matched to a gene. This CDR3 has 14 amino acids.